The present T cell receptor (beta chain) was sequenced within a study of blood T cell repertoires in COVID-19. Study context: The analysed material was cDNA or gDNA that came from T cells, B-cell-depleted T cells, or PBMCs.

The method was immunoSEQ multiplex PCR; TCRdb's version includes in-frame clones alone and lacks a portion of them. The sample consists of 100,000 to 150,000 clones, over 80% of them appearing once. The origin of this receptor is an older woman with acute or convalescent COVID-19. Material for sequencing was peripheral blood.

This chain's CDR3 is CASSGKDITGELFF. The CDR3 region has the DNA TGTGCCAGCAGCGGTAAAGATATCACCGGGGAGCTGTTTTTT. The J gene is TRBJ2-2, the V gene TRBV2, with D uncertain. V was trimmed by 6 bases and J by 4 bases, leaving 12 bases between them. The CDR3 totals 14 residues. In germline, CDR1 is SNHLY, CDR2 FYNNEI.